The clone carrying this T cell receptor beta chain has a single count. The antigen remains unidentified. The junction departs from the called germline gene at one end, perhaps through a read error. The CDR3 is 16 residues long. The sample is drawn from a study of tumor and adjacent non-tumor tissue in lung cancer. Study-wide findings and caveats: Tumor tissue had significantly higher TCR diversity than normal lung. Tumor repertoires had a smaller top 100 clone share than normal lung. Shorter survival was associated with higher TCR diversity in tumors.

Three rounds of nested PCR, following a modified ARM-PCR protocol, produced the TCRbeta library. MiXCR, run by TCRdb on the multiplex PCR reads, gives a single entry per CDR3 protein. The table has about 50,000 distinct CDR3 sequences, roughly 69% seen once; the top ten hold 23%. RNA was extracted from bulk tissue without any cell sorting. Distant lung tissue was collected more than 3 cm away from the tumor edge. Newly diagnosed lung cancer patients had thoracic surgery in China, August–late 2014, without prior chemotherapy. This sequence was found in a woman in her fifties or sixties with non-small cell lung cancer. The chain carries TRBV12-3 or TRBV12-4 and TRBJ2-3; 10 bases fit TRBD1. Sequencing was performed on distant non-tumor lung tissue. CDR3 sequence reads: CVSSSTGTGAIDTHYF. The CDR3 DNA is TGTGTCAGCAGTTCGACCGGGACAGGGGCGATAGATACGCACTATTTT.